One T cell receptor (beta chain) is described in this entry. This sample is drawn from a study of blood T cell repertoires in COVID-19. About the research overall: Both acute and convalescent COVID-19 samples were obtained from the United States, Italy and Spain. T cells, B-cell-depleted T cells, or PBMCs provided the cDNA or gDNA that served as material.

In germline, CDR1 is SGHRS, CDR2 YFSETQ. The CDR3 has 16 residues. Trimming at V came to 5 bases and at J to 4 bases, leaving 12 bases not matched to a gene. In the authors' methods: For nucleated cells, counts were estimated from reference gene primer amplification. Assay used: immunoSEQ multiplex PCR; TCRdb lists only in-frame clones, some missing. V, J and clone size are taken as reported in that table, and D and trimming were inferred from the DNA itself. The repertoire holds 70,000 to 100,000 clones, with 90% as singletons. V is TRBV5-1 and J is TRBJ2-3; TRBD1 matches 8 bases. The sequence was collected from a man aged 55-75 years with acute or convalescent COVID-19. The sample taken for sequencing was peripheral blood. CDR3 protein: CASSHGQGFRADTQYF. The CDR3 DNA sequence: TGCGCCAGCAGTCATGGACAGGGATTCAGGGCAGATACGCAGTATTTT.